Each of the 23 T cell receptor beta chains below was sequenced from the same sample in a study of T-cell reconstitution after alpha-beta-depleted transplantation in children. Unique molecular identifiers were incorporated when the TCRbeta library was constructed. TCRdb recomputed calls from the PCR reads with MiXCR, one row per CDR3 protein. The sample records 200,000 to 250,000 distinct CDR3 sequences, roughly 8.2% being singletons. The sequences come from PBMCs, mostly from graft donor cells, collected 180 days after TCRalphabeta/CD19-depleted stem cell transplant. All receptors come from a male patient under 18 who had a stem cell transplant for acute lymphoblastic leukemia, so the T cells may come from the graft donor.

This clonotype was seen many times. In DNA form, the CDR3 reads TGCGCCAGCAGCCAAGATCTCGACAGGGGTTTCCAAGAGACCCAGTACTTC. Protein product: CASSQDLDRGFQETQYF. This chain connects TRBV4-3 to TRBJ2-5, with TRBD1 matching 8 bases. The CDR3 length is 17 residues. The germline CDR1 and CDR2 sequences are LGHNA and YSLEER. V was pared by 0 bases and J by 1 base, with 7 bases of the junction left unmatched.

This clonotype was seen repeatedly, ten times or more. The CDR3 coding sequence is TGCAGCGCAGAAGGTCCCCAGGGACCGCAGTTCTTC. Translating gives CSAEGPQGPQFF. The J gene is TRBJ2-1, the V gene TRBV29-1; D could derive from TRBD1 or TRBD2 (5 bases each). Germline V gene data show CDR1 as SQVTM and CDR2 as ANQGSEA. The CDR3 has 12 amino acids. V lost 7 bases to trimming and J lost 12 bases, with 19 bases between them.

This clonotype was detected ten times or more. V gene TRBV20-1 combines with J gene TRBJ2-7; 8 bases are a match to TRBD1. Germline CDR1 is DFQATT and CDR2 is SNEGSKA (reference sequence). The V gene end was trimmed by 5 bases and the J gene end by 0 bases; junction bases not matched to a gene: 6. CDR3 size: 14 residues. The chain's CDR3 is CSAYSDRDSYEQYF. The CDR3, as DNA: TGCAGTGCTTATTCGGACAGGGACTCCTACGAGCAGTACTTC.

Details on this clonotype: A much larger clone lies a single base off, so this may be a read error. The CDR3 protein is CASSLAELRARQETQYF. The CDR3 nucleotides read TGCGCCAGCAGCTTGGCCGAGTTAAGGGCACGCCAAGAGACCCAGTACTTC. The chain recombines TRBV5-1 with TRBJ2-5; D remains unclear. The CDR3 loop spans 17 amino acids. Germline V gene data show CDR1 as SGHRS and CDR2 as YFSETQ. Trimming stripped 0 bases from V and 1 base from J, with 16 bases between.

Regarding this clonotype: A much larger clone is a single base away; this may be a read error. This likely comes from a read error, as the CDR3 has no conserved phenylalanine or tryptophan at its end. The chain links TRBV5-6 to TRBJ1-5, with D perhaps TRBD1 (5 bases). CDR1 is SGHDT and CDR2 is YYEEEE in the germline V gene. Trimming stripped 0 bases from V and 2 bases from J, with 15 bases between. The CDR3 is 17 residues long. CDR3 loop: CASSLAQGGMGNQPQHV. CDR3 bases: TGTGCCAGCAGCTTGGCGCAGGGAGGAATGGGCAATCAGCCCCAGCATGTT.

Ten or more counts support this clonotype. V is TRBV18 and J is TRBJ2-5; D is unresolved. The CDR3 is made up of 12 amino acids. V shed 6 bases and J shed 5 bases, with 10 bases lying between them. Germline lookup yields CDR1 KGHSH and CDR2 LQKENI. The CDR3 nucleotides are TGTGCCAGCTCCACCTACAAGGAGACCCAGTACTTC. This gives the protein CASSTYKETQYF.

This clonotype was observed at least ten times. This chain connects TRBV7-3 to TRBJ2-3, with 14 bases that match TRBD2. Trimming at V came to 5 bases and at J to 2 bases, leaving 9 bases not matched to a gene. The germline CDR1 and CDR2 sequences are SGHTA and FQGTGA. This CDR3 contains 18 residues. The CDR3 spells CASSPPGLAGADTDTQYF. The CDR3 coding sequence is TGTGCCAGCAGCCCTCCGGGACTAGCGGGGGCCGACACAGATACGCAGTATTTT.

This clonotype was observed at least ten times. This chain's CDR3 is CATSDLRVLSGNTIYF. The CDR3 DNA is TGTGCCACCAGTGATTTGCGGGTCCTCTCTGGAAACACCATATATTTT. The genes are TRBV24-1 and TRBJ1-3; no reliable D call. CDR3 size: 16 residues. CDR1 KGHDR and CDR2 SFDVKD come from the germline V gene. V gave up 0 bases and J gave up 0 bases, with 8 bases separating them.

This clonotype has ten or more counts. This chain uses TRBV28 with TRBJ1-4, with D perhaps matching TRBD1 (5 bases). The CDR3 spans 12 residues. Germline V gene sequence: CDR1 MDHEN, CDR2 SYDVKM. The germline V and J ends were trimmed by 2 bases and 10 bases, with 8 bases remaining between them. CDR3 sequence: CASSLRQLKLFF. The CDR3 nucleotides are TGTGCCAGCAGTTTACGACAGTTAAAACTGTTTTTT.

This clonotype appeared many times. The gene calls are TRBV29-1 and TRBJ1-2, with D possibly being TRBD1 (5 bases). Germline V gene sequence: CDR1 SQVTM, CDR2 ANQGSEA. The V gene lost 5 bases and the J gene lost 5 bases, with 15 bases spanning the gap. This CDR3 is 13 amino acids long. The DNA of the CDR3 is TGCAGCGTTCCAGGGACTTCCGCTTATGGCTACACCTTC. Translated, it gives CSVPGTSAYGYTF.

The sample holds many counts of this clonotype. The rearrangement links TRBV20-1 to TRBJ2-1; D tentatively fits TRBD1 or TRBD2 (7 bases each). This CDR3 region has 14 residues. Trimming took 6 bases from V and 0 from J, leaving 12 bases between them. Germline V gene lookup returns CDR1 DFQATT and CDR2 SNEGSKA (reference sequence). CDR3 amino acids: CSAQGGSSYNEQFF. The CDR3 nucleotides are TGCAGTGCCCAGGGGGGGAGCTCCTACAATGAGCAGTTCTTC.

This clonotype was detected ten times or more. This rearrangement joins TRBV28 to TRBJ1-6; maybe TRBD1 (5 bases). Trimming took 5 bases from V and 0 from J, leaving 8 bases between them. Germline CDR1 reads MDHEN; CDR2 reads SYDVKM. CDR3 length: 15 residues. CDR3 amino acids: CASSGDSSYNSPLHF. The CDR3 region has the DNA TGTGCCAGCAGTGGCGACAGCTCCTATAATTCACCCCTCCACTTT. Filled out from reference TRBV28 and TRBJ1-6, the complete variable domain reads DVKVTQSSRYLVKRTGEKVFLECVQDMDHENMFWYRQDPGLGLRLIYFSYDVKMKEKGDIPEGYSVSREKKERFSLILESASTNQTSMYLCASSGDSSYNSPLHFGNGTRLTVT.

On this clonotype itself: A read error is likely, as this CDR3 ends without the conserved phenylalanine or tryptophan. The rearrangement uses TRBV7-9 and TRBJ2-3; the D is unclear. The CDR3 has 14 residues. Germline V gene sequence: CDR1 SEHNR, CDR2 FQNEAQ (reference sequence). Trimming removed 8 bases from V and 2 bases from J, with 14 bases in between. The CDR3 spells CASWLVPTTDTQYS. CDR3 nucleotides: TGTGCCAGCTGGCTAGTCCCTACCACAGATACGCAGTATTCT.

The sample holds many counts of this clonotype. Its ends do not fully match the called genes, so a read error is possible. The chain joins TRBV5-5 to TRBJ2-5; 9 bases are shared with TRBD2. This CDR3 contains 11 residues. Germline V lookup: CDR1 SGHKS, CDR2 YYEKEE (reference sequence). The CDR3 DNA follows: TGTGCCAGCAGCTCCAGCGGGGGGTCAGACTTC. Protein product: CASSSSGGSDF.

The sample holds many counts of this clonotype. The chain employs TRBV6-1 and TRBJ2-2, with D perhaps TRBD1 (6 bases). Trimming took off 6 bases at V and 3 bases at J, with 11 bases between the two ends. This CDR3 has 14 amino acids. Germline V gene lookup returns CDR1 MNHNS and CDR2 SASEGT. CDR3 loop: CASRRTDHTGELFF. The DNA of the CDR3 is TGTGCCAGCAGACGGACAGACCACACCGGGGAGCTGTTTTTT.

This clonotype was picked up a small number of times. The gene calls are TRBV12-3 or TRBV12-4 and TRBJ2-2, with 7 bases identical to TRBD2. This CDR3 is 13 amino acids long. The junction had 2 bases not matched to a gene; V was cut back by 6 bases and J by 4 bases. In nucleotides, the CDR3 is TGTGCCAGCAGGCGGGGGACCACCGGGGAGCTGTTTTTT. Translating it yields CASRRGTTGELFF.

This clonotype was counted many times. The J gene is TRBJ1-5, the V gene TRBV29-1; TRBD1 aligns across 9 bases. CDR1 is SQVTM, CDR2 ANQGSEA, per germline. The V and J ends lost 4 bases and 3 bases, in that order; junction bases with no gene match: 1. The CDR3 sequence is 13 residues long. Here the CDR3 reads CSVGTGVNQPQHF. In nucleotides, the CDR3 is TGCAGCGTTGGGACAGGGGTCAATCAGCCCCAGCATTTT.

This clonotype was seen repeatedly, ten times or more. The CDR3 reads CASSPRGTSGKTDTQYF. CDR3 DNA: TGTGCCAGCAGCCCGAGGGGGACTAGCGGGAAGACAGATACGCAGTATTTT. The chain is built from TRBV5-5 and TRBJ2-3; 13 nucleotides agree with TRBD2. CDR3 length: 17 residues. Germline V CDR1 and CDR2: SGHKS, YYEKEE (reference sequence). The trim removed 4 bases at V and 3 bases at J, leaving 8 bases unmatched. The variable domain in full, with the rest retrieved from reference TRBV5-5 and TRBJ2-3, is DAGVTQSPTHLIKTRGQQVTLRCSPISGHKSVSWYQQVLGQGPQFIFQYYEKEERGRGNFPDRFSARQFPNYSSELNVNALLLGDSALYLCASSPRGTSGKTDTQYFGPGTRLTVL.

This clonotype came up many times. The chain has TRBV7-9 and TRBJ2-7, with 8 bases matching TRBD1. Germline V gene lookup returns CDR1 SEHNR and CDR2 FQNEAQ (reference sequence). The CDR3 has 13 residues. V lost 5 bases and J lost 6; bases outside the gene matches: 6. The CDR3 region has the DNA TGTGCCAGCAGCCTAATGACAGGGGTCGAGCAGTACTTC. Amino acids: CASSLMTGVEQYF.

Turning to this clonotype: This may arise from a read error, as a much more abundant clone is one base away. The chain combines TRBV28 with TRBJ2-7, with 9 positions matching TRBD1. There are 16 residues in the CDR3. Per germline, CDR1 MDHEN and CDR2 SYDVKM. The CDR3 DNA is TGTGCCAGCAGCTCCCTCCCGGGACAGGGAGAGTACGACCAGTACTTC. As protein: CASSSLPGQGEYDQYF. Drawing the rest from reference TRBV28 and TRBJ2-7, the complete variable domain is DVKVTQSSRYLVKRTGEKVFLECVQDMDHENMFWYRQDPGLGLRLIYFSYDVKMKEKGDIPEGYSVSREKKERFSLILESASTNQTSMYLCASSSLPGQGEYDQYFGPGTRLTVT.

As regards this clonotype: This may stem from a read error, because a much larger clone lies one nucleotide away. The chain recombines TRBV6-2 or TRBV6-3 with TRBJ2-7, with 10 bases aligning to TRBD2. Looked up from germline, CDR1 is MNHEY and CDR2 is SVGEGT. CDR3 length: 16 amino acids. This CDR3 reads CASSDLPSGRSGEPYF. The CDR3 DNA follows: TGTGCCAGCAGTGACCTGCCTAGCGGGAGATCTGGGGAGCCGTACTTC.

Many counts were recorded for this clonotype. The V gene is TRBV5-1, the J gene TRBJ2-3, with a possible D match to TRBD1 (6 bases). The length of the CDR3 is 13 residues. The ends were cut back, 4 bases at V and 1 base at J, with 7 bases in the middle. The germline gives CDR1 SGHRS, CDR2 YFSETQ. DNA for the CDR3: TGCGCCAGCAGCGGGACACGCACAGATACGCAGTATTTT. Translated: CASSGTRTDTQYF.

Many counts were recorded for this clonotype. This chain uses TRBV4-3 with TRBJ2-2; D remains ambiguous. Germline CDR1 reads LGHNA; CDR2 reads YSLEER. The length of the CDR3 is 13 residues. Trimming took 1 base from V and 5 from J, leaving 5 bases between them. The CDR3 sequence: CASSQGVTGELFF. The CDR3 coding sequence is TGCGCCAGCAGCCAAGGGGTAACCGGGGAGCTGTTTTTT.